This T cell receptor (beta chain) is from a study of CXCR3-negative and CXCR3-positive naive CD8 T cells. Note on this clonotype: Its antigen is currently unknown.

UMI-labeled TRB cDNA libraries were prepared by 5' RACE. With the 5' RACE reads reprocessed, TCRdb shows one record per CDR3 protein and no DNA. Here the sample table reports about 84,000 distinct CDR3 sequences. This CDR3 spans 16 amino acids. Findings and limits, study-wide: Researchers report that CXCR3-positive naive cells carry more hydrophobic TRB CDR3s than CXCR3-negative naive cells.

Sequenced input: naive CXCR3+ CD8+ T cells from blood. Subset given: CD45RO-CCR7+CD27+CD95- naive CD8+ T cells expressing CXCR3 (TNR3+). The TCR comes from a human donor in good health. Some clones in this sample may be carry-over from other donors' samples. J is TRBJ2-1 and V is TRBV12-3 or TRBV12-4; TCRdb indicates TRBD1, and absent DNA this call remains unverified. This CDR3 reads CASRGTDRGFGIEQFF.